This TCR beta chain stems from a study of cytomegalovirus exposure and HLA in healthy donors. This CDR3 has 15 residues. V gave up 4 bases and J gave up 5 bases; unmatched junction bases: 6. Germline V lookup: CDR1 SGHNT, CDR2 YYREEE (reference sequence). A word on this clone: As yet, its antigen is unknown.

All donors participated as healthy donors of bone marrow. Broader study findings: Most likely, a cluster of highly shared sequence variants arose as a sequencing artifact.

60 Vbeta and 13 Jbeta primers were used in PCR. Here immunoSEQ multiplex PCR was the method, and the copy in TCRdb shows in-frame clones only, minus some. The table has some 100,000 clones, more than 75% seen once. Material for sequencing was PBMCs. This chain links TRBV5-4 with TRBJ1-4, with TRBD1 matching over 9 bases. The receptor was isolated from a woman aged 35 to 49 in good health and CMV-seropositive. In DNA form, the CDR3 reads TGTGCCAGCAGCCCACGGACAGGGGCAAATGAAAAACTGTTTTTT. Amino acid sequence: CASSPRTGANEKLFF.